These 25 T cell receptor beta chains were all obtained from the same sample, sequenced in a study of cytomegalovirus exposure and HLA in healthy donors. The protocol was immunoSEQ multiplex PCR, while the TCRdb copy is restricted to in-frame clones and leaves out a portion. The sample contains fewer than 250,000 clones, around nine tenths of which appear only once. The sequencing sample was made of PBMCs. The source of these receptors is a woman younger than 35 in good health and CMV-seropositive.

V gene TRBV7-2 combines with J gene TRBJ2-1, with 7 nucleotides matching TRBD1. Germline V gives CDR1 SGHTA, CDR2 FQGNSA. This CDR3 is 15 amino acids long. The V gene end was trimmed by 3 bases and the J gene end by 6 bases; junction bases not matched to a gene: 8. The CDR3 loop reads CASSFSGTAINEQFF. CDR3 nucleotides: TGTGCCAGCAGCTTCTCAGGGACAGCGATCAATGAGCAGTTCTTC. Looking up the rest from reference TRBV7-2 and TRBJ2-1 gives the full variable domain: GAGVSQSPSNKVTEKGKDVELRCDPISGHTALYWYRQSLGQGLEFLIYFQGNSAPDKSGLPSDRFSAERTGGSVSTLTIQRTQQEDSAVYLCASSFSGTAINEQFFGPGTRLTVL.

The J gene is TRBJ2-1, the V gene TRBV5-1; TRBD1 matches at 7 bases. Trimming at V came to 0 bases and at J to 3 bases, leaving 6 bases not matched to a gene. The CDR3 is 16 amino acids. Germline CDR1 reads SGHRS; CDR2 reads YFSETQ. The CDR3 DNA reads as TGCGCCAGCAGCTTGGTAGGGGGCGCGAACTACAATGAGCAGTTCTTC. Its protein is CASSLVGGANYNEQFF.

The rearrangement uses TRBV5-1 and TRBJ2-7; weak D call: TRBD1 (5 bases). V dropped 0 bases and J dropped 2 bases, with 15 bases sitting between them. From germline, CDR1 is SGHRS and CDR2 YFSETQ. This CDR3 has 16 residues. CDR3 loop: CASSLGGGSLAYEQYF. The CDR3 nucleotides are TGCGCCAGCAGCTTGGGGGGCGGTTCCCTCGCCTACGAGCAGTACTTC.

The chain couples TRBV25-1 to TRBJ1-4; TRBD1 matches 9 bases. From germline, CDR1 is MGHDK and CDR2 SYGVNS. J gave up 4 bases and V 2 bases, and 5 bases lay outside the gene matches. This CDR3 has 16 amino acids. The CDR3 is CASSEEGQGINEKLFF. CDR3 in DNA: TGTGCCAGCAGTGAAGAGGGACAGGGCATTAATGAAAAACTGTTTTTT.

The chain is built from TRBV30 and TRBJ1-3; 9 bases are shared with TRBD1. Germline V gene data show CDR1 as GTSNPN and CDR2 as SVGIG (reference sequence). V dropped 5 bases and J dropped 0; count of bases not matched to a gene: 2. This CDR3 has 14 residues. CDR3 protein: CAWGTGSSGNTIYF. Here the CDR3 DNA reads TGTGCCTGGGGGACAGGGAGCTCTGGAAACACCATATATTTT.

For the CDR3, the DNA is TGTGCCAGCAGCTTATTGACTAGCGACCAAGAGACCCAGTACTTC. Translation: CASSLLTSDQETQYF. V usage is TRBV7-9 and J usage is TRBJ2-5; 8 nucleotides agree with TRBD2. The V gene's germline CDR1 is SEHNR and CDR2 FQNEAQ (reference sequence). Unmatched junction bases numbered 2, after V lost 2 bases and J lost 0 bases. CDR3 length: 15 amino acids.

The chain combines TRBV28 with TRBJ1-2; a possible D gene is TRBD1 (5 bases). The germline V gene has CDR1 MDHEN and CDR2 SYDVKM. The CDR3 is made up of 15 amino acids. V lost 4 bases and J lost 0, with 12 bases in between. CDR3: CASSSNRKANYGYTF. CDR3 nucleotide sequence: TGTGCCAGCAGTTCAAACAGGAAAGCTAACTATGGCTACACCTTC.

The V gene is TRBV13, the J gene TRBJ1-1; perhaps TRBD1 as D (6 bases). The CDR3 consists of 15 residues. V dropped 2 bases and J dropped 4 bases, with 14 bases sitting between them. Per the germline V gene, CDR1 is PRHDT and CDR2 is FYEKMQ (reference sequence). The CDR3, as DNA: TGTGCCAGCAGCTTAAGTCTCAGGGGAAGCACTGAAGCTTTCTTT. Translating it yields CASSLSLRGSTEAFF.

The chain is built from TRBV19 and TRBJ2-2; 8 nucleotides match TRBD2. This CDR3 comprises 16 residues. Germline V gene sequence: CDR1 LNHDA, CDR2 SQIVND (reference sequence). The V and J ends lost 1 base and 3 bases, in that order; junction bases with no gene match: 4. CDR3 residues: CASSIGSGSDTGELFF. For the CDR3, the DNA is TGTGCCAGTAGTATAGGGAGCGGGAGTGACACCGGGGAGCTGTTTTTT.

Points on this clone: Other nucleotide sequences in the sample specify the same CDR3. The chain recombines TRBV5-1 with TRBJ1-2; D is ambiguous. There are 13 residues in the CDR3. Germline V gene lookup returns CDR1 SGHRS and CDR2 YFSETQ. V was trimmed by 5 bases and J by 1 base, leaving 9 bases between them. DNA for the CDR3: TGCGCCAGCAGTCCTGGACTTAACTATGGCTACACCTTC. Translating it yields CASSPGLNYGYTF.

The chain combines TRBV6-1 with TRBJ2-1, with 7 bases lining up with TRBD1. Germline CDR1 MNHNS, CDR2 SASEGT. J was trimmed by 2 bases and V by 0 bases; bases with no gene match: 4. The CDR3 consists of 16 residues. Here the CDR3 DNA reads TGTGCCAGCAGTGAAGCGGGGCAGGGGGCCTACAATGAGCAGTTCTTC. This codes for CASSEAGQGAYNEQFF.

The rearrangement joins TRBV4-1 to TRBJ2-1; D possibly corresponds to TRBD1 (5 bases). V lost 2 bases and J lost 4, with 15 bases in between. The germline CDR1 and CDR2 sequences are MGHRA and YSYEKL. The CDR3 sequence is 16 residues long. CDR3 nucleotide sequence: TGCGCCAGCAGCCAAATGGGTCGACAGAATTACAATGAGCAGTTCTTC. It codes for CASSQMGRQNYNEQFF.

This clone has just one count. The chain is built from TRBV28 and TRBJ2-7, with 10 bases that match TRBD1. The germline V gene has CDR1 MDHEN and CDR2 SYDVKM. There are 15 residues in the CDR3. The ends lost 6 bases at V and 1 base at J; junction bases unmatched: 6. The CDR3 DNA sequence: TGTGCCAGCAGCCCCGGGACAGGGGATTCCTACGAGCAGTACTTC. Translating gives CASSPGTGDSYEQYF.

The CDR3 here is CASSLTGQGAIYEQYF. The CDR3 region has the DNA TGTGCCAGCAGCTTAACAGGACAGGGGGCGATCTACGAGCAGTACTTC. V gene TRBV13 combines with J gene TRBJ2-7, with 11 bases matching TRBD1. The CDR3 sequence is 16 residues long. Losses at the gene ends were 2 bases for V and 3 bases for J; bases not matched to a gene: 6. Germline V gene lookup returns CDR1 PRHDT and CDR2 FYEKMQ (reference sequence). Supplemented by reference TRBV13 and TRBJ2-7, the full variable domain reads AAGVIQSPRHLIKEKRETATLKCYPIPRHDTVYWYQQGPGQDPQFLISFYEKMQSDKGSIPDRFSAQQFSDYHSELNMSSLELGDSALYFCASSLTGQGAIYEQYFGPGTRLTVT.

This chain joins TRBV9 and TRBJ1-1; perhaps TRBD1 as D (5 bases). Germline-derived CDR1 and CDR2 are SGDLS and YYNGEE. V was clipped by 1 base and J by 0 bases, with 10 bases between them. The CDR3 consists of 15 residues. The CDR3 sequence: CASSVLRGMNTEAFF. The CDR3 DNA is TGTGCCAGCAGCGTACTAAGGGGAATGAACACTGAAGCTTTCTTT.

V usage is TRBV13 and J usage is TRBJ2-1; possibly TRBD2 for D (5 bases). The CDR3 spans 14 residues. Germline-derived CDR1 and CDR2 are PRHDT and FYEKMQ (reference sequence). Trimming removed 0 bases from V and 4 bases from J, with 7 bases in between. The CDR3 loop reads CASSLGLAYNEQFF. The CDR3 DNA sequence: TGTGCCAGCAGCTTAGGTCTAGCTTACAATGAGCAGTTCTTC.

In its sample, this clone was seen once. The chain carries TRBV29-1 and TRBJ2-1, with a tentative D call TRBD2 (6 bases). CDR1 and CDR2 (germline): SQVTM, ANQGSEA. Trimming shortened V by 6 bases and J by 6 bases, and 12 bases separated the two germline ends. CDR3 length equals 12 residues. DNA for the CDR3: TGCAGCGTCCCCGGGACTTCCAATGAGCAGTTCTTC. Residues: CSVPGTSNEQFF.

This chain connects TRBV5-1 to TRBJ1-5, with 7 bases matching TRBD1. CDR1 is SGHRS and CDR2 is YFSETQ in the germline V gene. Trimming took 0 bases from V and 7 from J; bases not matched to a gene: 4. This CDR3 region has 14 residues. The CDR3 DNA is TGCGCCAGCAGCTTGGGAGGGGGCGAGCAGCCCCAGCATTTT. As protein: CASSLGGGEQPQHF.

V gene TRBV6-6 combines with J gene TRBJ2-7, with 9 bases fitting TRBD1. Germline CDR1 is MNHNY and CDR2 is SVGAGI (reference sequence). The CDR3 runs to 14 residues. V trimming: 6 bases; J trimming: 5 bases; junction bases outside the gene matches: 8. The DNA for the CDR3 is TGTGCCAGCAGCCAAGGGACAGGGCTACACGAGCAGTACTTC. Encoded protein: CASSQGTGLHEQYF.

In regard to this clone: Additional DNA sequences in this sample encode the identical CDR3. The chain joins TRBV15 to TRBJ1-1; D not certain. V was cut by 0 bases and J by 1 base, with 6 bases left in between. The germline V gene encodes CDR1 LNHNV and CDR2 YYDKDF (reference sequence). This CDR3 is 14 amino acids long. The DNA of the CDR3 is TGTGCCACCAGCAGAGATCGGGGGAACACTGAAGCTTTCTTT. Amino acids: CATSRDRGNTEAFF. Looking up the rest from reference TRBV15 and TRBJ1-1 gives the full variable domain: DAMVIQNPRYQVTQFGKPVTLSCSQTLNHNVMYWYQQKSSQAPKLLFHYYDKDFNNEADTPDNFQSRRPNTSFCFLDIRSPGLGDTAMYLCATSRDRGNTEAFFGQGTRLTVV.

The genes are TRBV29-1 and TRBJ1-5; tentatively, D is TRBD1 (5 bases). Germline-derived CDR1 and CDR2 are SQVTM and ANQGSEA. The CDR3 runs 13 residues. V lost 4 bases and J 3 bases, leaving 10 bases between the germline ends. CDR3 sequence (DNA): TGCAGCGTTGTGGCAGGGCTCAATCAGCCCCAGCATTTT. This encodes CSVVAGLNQPQHF.

This chain joins TRBV5-1 and TRBJ1-1; D ambiguous. The V gene lost 5 bases and the J gene lost 1 base, with 15 bases spanning the gap. Germline V lookup: CDR1 SGHRS, CDR2 YFSETQ. The length of the CDR3 is 15 residues. The CDR3 region has the DNA TGCGCCAGCAGATCCACGGCCTCGGGGAACACTGAAGCTTTCTTT. This codes for CASRSTASGNTEAFF.

The V call is TRBV27, the J call TRBJ2-7; 8 nucleotides line up with TRBD2. CDR1 MNHEY and CDR2 SMNVEV come from the germline V gene (reference sequence). The V and J ends lost 5 bases and 3 bases, in that order; junction bases with no gene match: 3. This CDR3 spans 13 amino acids. The CDR3 protein is CASSPTSDYEQYF. The CDR3 region has the DNA TGTGCCAGCAGTCCGACTAGCGACTACGAGCAGTACTTC.

The chain's CDR3 is CASSKHRALEAFF. CDR3 in DNA: TGTGCCAGCAGCAAACACAGGGCTTTGGAAGCTTTCTTT. The rearrangement uses TRBV5-6 and TRBJ1-1; possibly TRBD1 for D (6 bases). V lost 4 bases, J lost 8 bases, and 15 bases lay in between. The germline CDR1 and CDR2 sequences are SGHDT and YYEEEE. The CDR3 consists of 13 residues.

The rearrangement links TRBV28 to TRBJ1-5; D is uncertain. Germline lookup yields CDR1 MDHEN and CDR2 SYDVKM. The CDR3 totals 16 residues. V lost 1 base to trimming and J lost 5 bases, with 15 bases between them. The CDR3 DNA is TGTGCCAGCAGTTTATTTGGGGAGGGTGAGGATCAGCCCCAGCATTTT. Encoded protein: CASSLFGEGEDQPQHF.